This T cell receptor (beta chain) was sequenced in a study of blood T cell repertoires in COVID-19 (dated by TCRdb to 2020 to 2021). Study-wide context: Samples covering the acute and convalescent phases of COVID-19 were provided by collaborators in the United States, Italy and Spain. The prospective study material was composed of cDNA or gDNA derived from T cells, B-cell-depleted T cells, or PBMCs. Subjects who had been exposed to COVID-19, were actively infected with it, or had recovered from it provided the deeply sampled blood TCRbeta repertoires that made up the dataset. The repertoires were made available in a free public database intended to serve as a resource for research on the immune response to SARS-CoV-2. The samples were drawn from two sources: the first 160 participants of the ongoing ImmuneRACE study, and 950 to 1,500 subjects contributed by 6 global collaborators. A de-identified subject ID, COVID-19 status, age in years and sex were almost always included in the sample metadata. Where available, HLA class I and class II types were obtained from metadata supplied by the sample provider rather than from assay-based typing. The paper's findings and limits, for the study overall: Clinical and demographic metadata were provided uncurated, with the amount varying by source and participant.

A note on this clone: Its antigen is currently not known. No base qualities exist here, and no much larger clone lies one base off it.

TCRbeta CDR3 regions were amplified from genomic DNA by means of the immunoSEQ Assay, a bias-controlled multiplex PCR. The authors processed their data as follows. The number of nucleated cells in each sample was estimated from the amplification of reference gene primers within the assay. Sequence reads were collapsed and filtered to measure the absolute abundance of every unique TCRbeta CDR3 rearrangement. For each sample, productive Simpson clonality was calculated as the square root of Simpson's diversity index over productive rearrangements. The source is immuneACCESS, and TCRdb retained only in-frame sequences with V and J called. Part of the clones is not carried over; for the studies checked, unresolved V genes explain less than half of this, and the remainder is unexplained. D and trimming were read from the DNA, whereas the V and J calls and clone size are those reported in that table. The sample contains about 88,000 clones, approximately 89% of them found a single time. The leading ten clones occupy 11% of the sample.

The collaborating institutions used their own protocols to collect whole blood in K2EDTA tubes. Collaborator samples were shipped for TCRbeta analysis as frozen whole blood, isolated PBMCs, or DNA extracted from either sample type. The CDR3 measures 12 amino acids from cysteine to phenylalanine. Only the CDR3 portion is preserved as DNA: 36 bases, with reading frame beginning at the first base. The germline V gene sets CDR1 to SGHTA and CDR2 to FQGNSA. The V and J ends are trimmed by 2 bases and 6 bases, leaving 8 bases between them. This TCR came from a man older than 75 with acute or convalescent COVID-19. Input material: peripheral blood. In this chain, TRBV7-2 is recombined with TRBJ2-7, with no reliable assignment of the D segment. The CDR3 reads as follows: CASSLTRAEQYF. The DNA sequence is TGTGCCAGCAGCTTAACGCGTGCCGAGCAGTACTTC.